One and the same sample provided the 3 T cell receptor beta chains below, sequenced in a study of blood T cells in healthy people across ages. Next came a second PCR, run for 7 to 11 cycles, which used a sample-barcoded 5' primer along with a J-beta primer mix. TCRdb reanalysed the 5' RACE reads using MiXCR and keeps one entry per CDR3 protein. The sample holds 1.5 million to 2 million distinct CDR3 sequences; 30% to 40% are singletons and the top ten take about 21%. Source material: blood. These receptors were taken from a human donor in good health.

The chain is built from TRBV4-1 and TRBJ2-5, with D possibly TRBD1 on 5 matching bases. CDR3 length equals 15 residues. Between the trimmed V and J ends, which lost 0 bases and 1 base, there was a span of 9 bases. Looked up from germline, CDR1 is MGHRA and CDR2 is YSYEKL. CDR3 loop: CASSQETAPQETQYF. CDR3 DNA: TGCGCCAGCAGCCAAGAGACAGCCCCCCAAGAGACCCAGTACTTC.

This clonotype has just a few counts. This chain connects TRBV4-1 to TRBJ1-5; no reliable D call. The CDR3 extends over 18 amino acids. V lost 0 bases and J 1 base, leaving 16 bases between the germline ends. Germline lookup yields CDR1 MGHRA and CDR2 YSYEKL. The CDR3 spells CASSQDLIRAGSNQPQHF. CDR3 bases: TGCGCCAGCAGCCAAGATCTGATTAGGGCAGGAAGCAATCAGCCCCAGCATTTT.

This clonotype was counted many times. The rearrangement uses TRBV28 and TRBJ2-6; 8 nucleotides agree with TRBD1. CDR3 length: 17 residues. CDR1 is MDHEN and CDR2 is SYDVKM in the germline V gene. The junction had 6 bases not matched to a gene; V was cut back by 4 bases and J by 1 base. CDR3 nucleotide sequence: TGTGCCAGCAGTTACGGGACAGGTCTATCTGGGGCCAACGTCCTGACTTTC. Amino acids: CASSYGTGLSGANVLTF.